This TCR beta chain was sequenced in a study of OX40 agonist ivuxolimab in advanced cancers. Study background: The group had a mean age of about 65 years, ranged from about 20 to 80, and was roughly 83% male. Partial responses were recorded for three patients, including one with hepatocellular carcinoma and two with cutaneous melanoma.

Germline loops: CDR1 KGHSH, CDR2 LQKENI. Deletions cut 4 bases from V and 5 bases from J, with 3 bases between. CDR3 size: 11 residues. Study-level points and caveats: Still undetermined is the antigen specificity of the expanded peripheral T cells. In general, CD8+ T cells held more expanded clones than CD4+ did, on average.

TCRdb's copy holds only in-frame clones and misses some; the assay was immunoSEQ multiplex PCR. The data show about 83,000 clones, about 85% seen once. The sample holds a few counts of this clone. Its antigen is unidentified. The sequenced sample was CD4+ or CD8+ T cells sorted from blood, obtained in a trial of the OX40 agonist ivuxolimab. The chain recombines TRBV18 with TRBJ2-1; no firm D call. The clonotype was recovered from an adult with an advanced solid tumor such as melanoma, head and neck, liver or kidney cancer. CDR3 in amino acids: CASSLNNEQFF. CDR3 sequence (DNA): TGTGCCAGCTCACTGAACAATGAGCAGTTCTTC.